This TCR beta chain was retrieved from a study of T-cell memory formation after mild COVID-19. The CDR3 is 13 residues long. Germline CDR1 is DFQATT and CDR2 is SNEGSKA (reference sequence). V was shortened by 2 bases and J by 7 bases, with 11 bases between the two germline ends. Using its own MiXCR run on the 5' RACE reads, TCRdb lists one record per CDR3 protein. The table lists fewer than 150,000 distinct CDR3 sequences, about 17% of them singletons, with roughly 5.2% in the top ten. This TCR was recovered from a man aged 18 to 30 who had mild COVID-19 (a few samples of this study predate the infection). Cell type and time point are not known. The source material was PBMCs or a T cell subset sorted from them (not recorded which). The rearrangement uses TRBV20-1 and TRBJ1-4; D gene unclear. This CDR3 is CSARRGVSEKLFF. The CDR3 nucleotides read TGCAGTGCTAGACGCGGGGTTAGTGAAAAACTGTTTTTT.